The TCR beta chain under discussion was sequenced for a study of blood T cells in healthy people across ages. Study-wide points: More naive CD4+ cells and higher diversity marked long-lived donors relative to aged donors. The diversity estimates, figures obtained from one million T cells, were considered underestimates.

CDR1 and CDR2 (germline): MGHDK, SYGVNS. With 3 bases removed from V and 5 bases from J, the gap between germline ends came to 11 bases. There are 14 residues in the CDR3. This clonotype was seen a handful of times. What it recognizes is unknown. A sample-barcoded 5' primer and a J-beta primer mix were used in a second PCR of roughly 7 to 12 cycles. TCRdb fed the 5' RACE reads into MiXCR, producing one record per CDR3 protein. Of about 800,000 distinct CDR3 sequences listed, approximately 25% were seen once; the top ten hold approximately 3.7%. The data were also submitted as part of a second study, on T cells of mothers and their children. That source reports: Pairs that are related and pairs that are unrelated have TCR recombination output shaped similarly by thymic selection.

Sequenced: blood. This sequence originates from a boy between 10 and 17 years old in good health. V is TRBV25-1 and J is TRBJ2-1; a possible D gene is TRBD2 (6 bases). The CDR3: CASSEPGVNNEQFF. In DNA form, the CDR3 reads TGTGCCAGCAGTGAGCCGGGGGTCAACAATGAGCAGTTCTTC.